This TCR beta chain was captured by sequencing in a study of blood T cell repertoires in COVID-19. Study as a whole: Both acute and convalescent COVID-19 samples were obtained from the United States, Italy and Spain.

In germline, CDR1 is MNHEY, CDR2 SMNVEV (reference sequence). The CDR3 is made up of 16 amino acids. V was clipped by 7 bases and J by 1 base, with 19 bases between them. Original data processing: Reference gene primer amplification in the assay estimated nucleated cell counts. Data came from immunoSEQ multiplex PCR; TCRdb stores just in-frame clones and leaves some out. The V and J calls and clone size were taken over from that table, and D and trimming were inferred from the DNA. The sample shows roughly 53,000 clones, 80% to 90% of them seen only once. Specimen: peripheral blood. The receptor comes from a man in his sixties with acute or convalescent COVID-19. The rearrangement joins TRBV27 to TRBJ1-1; no definite D call. DNA of the CDR3: TGTGCCAGCAAGGATCGTTTAGCCCCCCAGAACACTGAAGCTTTCTTT. This encodes CASKDRLAPQNTEAFF.